This T cell receptor beta chain comes out of a study of cytomegalovirus exposure and HLA in healthy donors. The primer mix had 60 Vbeta and 13 Jbeta primers. Measured with immunoSEQ multiplex PCR; TCRdb has only the in-frame clones, and not every one. The sample shows 150,000 to 200,000 clones, roughly two thirds of them seen only once. The sequenced sample consisted of PBMCs. This TCR derives from a woman between 18 and 29 years old in good health and CMV-seropositive.

In nucleotides, the CDR3 is TGCGCCAGCAGCCAGGGACAGGGCCGCAGGGAGCAGTACTTC. Protein product: CASSQGQGRREQYF. The chain uses TRBV5-1 and TRBJ2-7; 9 bases agree with TRBD1. CDR1 and CDR2 from the germline V gene are SGHRS and YFSETQ. V was clipped by 4 bases and J by 7 bases; unmatched bases: 9. This CDR3 has 14 residues. The whole variable domain, remainder taken from reference TRBV5-1 and TRBJ2-7, is KAGVTQTPRYLIKTRGQQVTLSCSPISGHRSVSWYQQTPGQGLQFLFEYFSETQRNKGNFPGRFSGRQFSNSRSEMNVSTLELGDSALYLCASSQGQGRREQYFGPGTRLTVT.